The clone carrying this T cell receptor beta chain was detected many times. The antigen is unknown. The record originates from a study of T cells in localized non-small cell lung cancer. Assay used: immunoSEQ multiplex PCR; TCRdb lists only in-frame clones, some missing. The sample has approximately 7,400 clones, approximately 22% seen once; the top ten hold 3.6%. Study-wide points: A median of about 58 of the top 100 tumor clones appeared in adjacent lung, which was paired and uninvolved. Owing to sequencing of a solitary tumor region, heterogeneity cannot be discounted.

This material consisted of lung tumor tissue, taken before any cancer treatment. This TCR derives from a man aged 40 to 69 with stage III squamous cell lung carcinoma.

CDR3 sequence: CASSLGVDRTHTGELFF. CDR3 DNA: TGTGCCAGCAGCTTAGGAGTTGACAGGACGCACACCGGGGAGCTGTTTTTT. The rearrangement joins TRBV11-3 to TRBJ2-2; weak D call: TRBD1 (6 bases). This CDR3 is built from 17 residues. Trimming took off 1 base at V and 3 bases at J, with 15 bases between the two ends. Germline lookup yields CDR1 SGHNT and CDR2 YENEEA. The variable domain in full, with the rest retrieved from reference TRBV11-3 and TRBJ2-2, is EAGVVQSPRYKIIEKKQPVAFWCNPISGHNTLYWYLQNLGQGPELLIRYENEEAVDDSQLPKDRFSAERLKGVDSTLKIQPAELGDSAVYLCASSLGVDRTHTGELFFGEGSRLTVL.